These 3 T cell receptor beta chains came from one sample sequenced in a study of T cell responses to AZD1222 COVID-19 vaccine (dated by TCRdb to the early 2020s). The sample's time point label is to be understood as: about 28 days (+/-7) after the second vaccine dose. The treatment or condition label here, explained by the study, means: meningococcal conjugate vaccine given as trial control. The method behind the library was the immunoSEQ multiplex PCR assay. TCRdb provides this immuneACCESS table in a form limited to in-frame rearrangements. Some clones are lacking; in checked studies, under half of them reflect an unresolved V gene, and why the rest are absent is not known. This sample lists about 120,000 clones; 75% to 95% were detected once. The top ten hold around 4.4% of the sample. The starting material was peripheral blood, obtained 28 days after the second dose of the MenACWY control vaccine. These receptors all come from an adult who received the MenACWY meningococcal vaccine as a control.

V usage is TRBV21-1 and J usage is TRBJ1-2; TRBD1, the table's D call, lacks a check against the DNA. TRBV21-1 is tagged as a pseudogene. The CDR3 is 15 amino acids. CDR3 in DNA: TGTGCCAGCAGCAAAAGTAGAGGGGGCGAAGATGGCTACACCTTC. Translated: CASSKSRGGEDGYTF.

The V and J genes are TRBV4-1 and TRBJ1-1; 11 nucleotides line up with TRBD1. Germline assignment: CDR1 MGHRA and CDR2 YSYEKL. The CDR3 runs to 16 residues. After removal of 7 bases from V and 4 bases from J, the junction contained 11 bases not matched to a gene. The CDR3 reads CASKGGQGAPGTEAFF. CDR3 sequence (DNA): TGCGCCAGCAAAGGAGGACAGGGGGCGCCTGGCACTGAAGCTTTCTTT.

The J gene is TRBJ2-2, the V gene TRBV3-1 (or the pseudogene TRBV3-2); D uncertain. This CDR3 contains 15 residues. Germline loops: CDR1 LGHDT, CDR2 YNNKEL (reference sequence). V dropped 3 bases and J dropped 7 bases, with 15 bases sitting between them. The CDR3 DNA sequence: TGTGCCAGCAGCCACCGCGCGTCCCTCGGCGGGGAGCTGTTTTTT. Residues: CASSHRASLGGELFF.